The 27 T cell receptor beta chains in this list originate from one sample, sequenced in a study of T cell responses to AZD1222 COVID-19 vaccine. The assay was immunoSEQ multiplex PCR, and TCRdb's table has in-frame clones only and misses some. The sample has fewer than 150,000 clones, about nine tenths seen once. Sequenced here: peripheral blood, sampled on day 0 of AZD1222 vaccination. These receptors were obtained from an adult in good health.

The V and J genes are TRBV19 and TRBJ2-7, with a possible D match to TRBD1 (6 bases). From germline, CDR1 is LNHDA and CDR2 SQIVND (reference sequence). V was pared by 6 bases and J by 3 bases, with 30 bases between. The CDR3 has 19 amino acids. CDR3 in DNA: TGTGCCAGTAGCCCACACAGTACCAGGGGCGCATCAACCGTCTACGAGCAGTACTTC. This encodes CASSPHSTRGASTVYEQYF.

The chain combines TRBV5-1 with TRBJ2-3, with D perhaps TRBD1 (7 bases). The V gene's germline CDR1 is SGHRS and CDR2 YFSETQ. This CDR3 has 15 residues. V shed 2 bases and J shed 0 bases, with 10 bases lying between them. The CDR3 loop is CASSFQGGSTDTQYF. In DNA form, the CDR3 reads TGCGCCAGCAGCTTCCAGGGGGGAAGCACAGATACGCAGTATTTT.

The rearrangement uses TRBV5-1 and TRBJ2-2, with TRBD1 as a possible D gene (5 bases). This CDR3 is built from 16 residues. V lost 3 bases to trimming and J lost 1 base, with 13 bases between them. CDR1 SGHRS and CDR2 YFSETQ come from the germline V gene. The CDR3 DNA reads as TGCGCCAGCAGCTCTATGACAGCCGAGAACACCGGGGAGCTGTTTTTT. As protein: CASSSMTAENTGELFF. Full variable domain (rest looked up from reference TRBV5-1 and TRBJ2-2): KAGVTQTPRYLIKTRGQQVTLSCSPISGHRSVSWYQQTPGQGLQFLFEYFSETQRNKGNFPGRFSGRQFSNSRSEMNVSTLELGDSALYLCASSSMTAENTGELFFGEGSRLTVL.

The count of this clone is one. The CDR3 here is CASSPGLAASSGANVLTF. In DNA, the CDR3 is TGTGCCAGCAGTCCAGGACTAGCGGCGAGCTCTGGGGCCAACGTCCTGACTTTC. The chain links TRBV27 to TRBJ2-6; 10 positions match TRBD2. J was trimmed by 0 bases and V by 5 bases; bases with no gene match: 7. Germline V gives CDR1 MNHEY, CDR2 SMNVEV (reference sequence). The CDR3 length is 18 residues. The full variable domain, rest sourced from reference TRBV27 and TRBJ2-6, is EAQVTQNPRYLITVTGKKLTVTCSQNMNHEYMSWYRQDPGLGLRQIYYSMNVEVTDKGDVPEGYKVSRKEKRNFPLILESPSPNQTSLYFCASSPGLAASSGANVLTFGAGSRLTVL.

The chain is built from TRBV6-5 and TRBJ1-6; D unclear. V was shortened by 9 bases and J by 8 bases, with 17 bases between the two germline ends. This CDR3 has 14 residues. Germline CDR1 and CDR2: MNHEY and SVGAGI. The CDR3 nucleotides are TGTGCCAGTTCAGCCAGCCGGAGGGATTCACCCCTCCACTTT. This codes for CASSASRRDSPLHF.

The chain links TRBV29-1 to TRBJ2-2, with 9 bases fitting TRBD2. This CDR3 contains 14 residues. Germline V lookup: CDR1 SQVTM, CDR2 ANQGSEA. Losses at the gene ends were 7 bases for V and 6 bases for J; bases not matched to a gene: 9. Written as DNA, the CDR3 is TGCAGCGCGGCGCCAGCGGGAGGCCCCGGGGAGCTGTTTTTT. This codes for CSAAPAGGPGELFF.

The chain joins TRBV6-2 or TRBV6-3 to TRBJ2-2, with 8 bases fitting TRBD2. CDR1 and CDR2 from the germline V gene are MNHEY and SVGEGT. The trim removed 4 bases at V and 7 bases at J, leaving 11 bases unmatched. The CDR3 contains 16 residues. The CDR3 protein is CASSSVPGLGNGELFF. The CDR3 DNA reads as TGTGCCAGCAGTTCGGTCCCGGGACTAGGGAACGGGGAGCTGTTTTTT.

The CDR3 nucleotides are TGTGCCAGCACCCTGGATAGCAATCAGCCCCAGCATTTT. Its translation: CASTLDSNQPQHF. V usage is TRBV12-3 or TRBV12-4 and J usage is TRBJ1-5; D is uncertain. CDR3 length: 13 amino acids. Trimming removed 7 bases from V and 0 bases from J, with 7 bases in between.

V is TRBV19 and J is TRBJ2-7, with D possibly matching TRBD2 (6 bases). Between the trimmed V and J ends, which lost 5 bases and 4 bases, there was a span of 12 bases. The CDR3 has 13 residues. The germline V gene has CDR1 LNHDA and CDR2 SQIVND (reference sequence). The DNA for the CDR3 is TGTGCCAGTAGTGACCTCGGGGGATACGAGCAGTACTTC. It is translated as CASSDLGGYEQYF.

In nucleotides, the CDR3 is TGTGCCAGCAGCGTAGACCCCGGAATGAACACTGAAGCTTTCTTT. Amino acids: CASSVDPGMNTEAFF. The V call is TRBV9, the J call TRBJ1-1; D unclear. CDR1 and CDR2 from the germline V gene are SGDLS and YYNGEE. Between the trimmed V and J ends, which lost 0 bases and 0 bases, there was a span of 9 bases. The CDR3 consists of 15 residues.

As DNA, the CDR3 is TGTGCCAGCAGCTTTCCCAGGCAGGGCGGGAATGAAAAACTGTTTTTT. Its protein product is CASSFPRQGGNEKLFF. The rearrangement joins TRBV7-6 to TRBJ1-4; maybe TRBD1 (5 bases). Trimming removed 3 bases from V and 5 bases from J, with 16 bases in between. The CDR3 contains 16 residues. The germline V gene has CDR1 SGHVS and CDR2 FNYEAQ.

This sequence joins TRBV18 and TRBJ1-5; the D is unclear. CDR3 length equals 14 residues. Germline V CDR1 and CDR2: KGHSH, LQKENI. V was trimmed by 4 bases and J by 1 base, leaving 8 bases between them. The CDR3 protein is CASSRTGSNQPQHF. The CDR3 DNA reads TGTGCCAGCTCACGTACGGGCAGCAATCAGCCCCAGCATTTT.

The V gene is TRBV19, the J gene TRBJ2-2; D might be TRBD1 or TRBD2, each matching 5 bases. V gave up 1 base and J gave up 1 base, with 10 bases separating them. Germline loops: CDR1 LNHDA, CDR2 SQIVND (reference sequence). There are 16 residues in the CDR3. The CDR3 here is CASSIVRGLNTGELFF. CDR3 nucleotides: TGTGCCAGTAGTATAGTGAGGGGTTTGAACACCGGGGAGCTGTTTTTT.

In this sample, this clone turned up a few times. The chain joins TRBV7-9 to TRBJ1-1; D unclear. The CDR3 runs to 15 residues. The germline gives CDR1 SEHNR, CDR2 FQNEAQ (reference sequence). V was trimmed by 2 bases and J by 10 bases, leaving 20 bases between them. Written as DNA, the CDR3 is TGTGCCAGCAGCTTAAACAACGATCCGGCCCGGCGAGCTTTCTTT. The encoded protein is CASSLNNDPARRAFF.

The chain joins TRBV30 to TRBJ1-4; D remains unclear. This CDR3 has 16 amino acids. CDR1 is GTSNPN and CDR2 is SVGIG in the germline V gene (reference sequence). Trimming cost V 0 bases and J 5 bases, with 16 bases left between them. The CDR3 sequence: CAWSVGNLALNEKLFF. For the CDR3, the DNA is TGTGCCTGGAGTGTAGGCAACCTCGCCTTAAATGAAAAACTGTTTTTT.

This clone appeared a few times. This rearrangement joins TRBV30 to TRBJ1-1; weak D call: TRBD1 (6 bases). V lost 0 bases and J 10 bases, leaving 15 bases between the germline ends. The CDR3 contains 13 residues. The germline CDR1 and CDR2 sequences are GTSNPN and SVGIG (reference sequence). The DNA of the CDR3 is TGTGCCTGGAGTGTACAAGGGGGGAGTAGAGCTTTCTTT. This encodes CAWSVQGGSRAFF. The full variable domain, its missing parts supplied by reference TRBV30 and TRBJ1-1, is SQTIHQWPATLVQPVGSPLSLECTVEGTSNPNLYWYRQAAGRGLQLLFYSVGIGQISSEVPQNLSASRPQDRQFILSSKKLLLSDSGFYLCAWSVQGGSRAFFGQGTRLTVV.

The chain joins TRBV7-2 to TRBJ2-3; 11 nucleotides line up with TRBD1. Germline lookup yields CDR1 SGHTA and CDR2 FQGNSA. The trim removed 5 bases at V and 5 bases at J, leaving 9 bases unmatched. The CDR3 has 16 residues. The CDR3 protein is CASSPSGTGGGDTQYF. The CDR3 region has the DNA TGTGCCAGCAGCCCCTCCGGGACAGGGGGGGGAGATACGCAGTATTTT.

This chain uses TRBV6-5 with TRBJ2-7; possibly TRBD1 or TRBD2 for D (6 bases each). The germline gives CDR1 MNHEY, CDR2 SVGAGI. CDR3 length: 13 residues. Trimming left V 4 bases short and J 7 bases short, with 14 bases between. CDR3 coding DNA: TGTGCCAGCAGTTCCCGGGGGCTGGGGGAGCAGTACTTC. Encoded protein: CASSSRGLGEQYF.

This sequence joins TRBV7-6 and TRBJ2-3; no definite D call. Germline V gene data show CDR1 as SGHVS and CDR2 as FNYEAQ. The CDR3 totals 12 residues. Trimming took off 4 bases at V and 4 bases at J, with 6 bases between the two ends. CDR3: CASSWVSDTQYF. In nucleotides, the CDR3 is TGTGCCAGCAGCTGGGTTTCAGATACGCAGTATTTT.

The chain couples TRBV27 to TRBJ2-3; the D gene is possibly TRBD2 (6 bases). Germline assignment: CDR1 MNHEY and CDR2 SMNVEV (reference sequence). V was trimmed by 5 bases and J by 9 bases, leaving 18 bases between them. The CDR3 is made up of 14 amino acids. CDR3 in amino acids: CASSLGGAQTTQYF. The CDR3 DNA sequence: TGTGCCAGCAGTCTGGGGGGTGCTCAGACGACGCAGTATTTT.

The rearrangement uses TRBV6-1 and TRBJ2-6; D is possibly TRBD1 (6 bases). This CDR3 has 16 amino acids. Germline V gene sequence: CDR1 MNHNS, CDR2 SASEGT. The V end was cut by 4 bases, the J end by 2 bases, with 12 bases between. The CDR3 bases are TGTGCCAGCAGTGGTACAGGGATTCCTGGGGCCAACGTCCTGACTTTC. Protein sequence: CASSGTGIPGANVLTF.

This rearrangement joins TRBV5-4 to TRBJ2-7; a possible D gene is TRBD1 (6 bases). This CDR3 is built from 13 residues. Per germline, CDR1 SGHNT and CDR2 YYREEE (reference sequence). Between the trimmed V and J ends, which lost 6 bases and 7 bases, there was a span of 17 bases. The CDR3 region is CASIDGQRTEQYF. CDR3 sequence (DNA): TGTGCCAGCATCGACGGACAGCGCACAGAGCAGTACTTC.

This rearrangement joins TRBV9 to TRBJ2-7; 10 bases fit TRBD1. Losses at the gene ends were 3 bases for V and 5 bases for J; bases not matched to a gene: 2. The germline gives CDR1 SGDLS, CDR2 YYNGEE. This CDR3 has 13 residues. The CDR3 spells CASSGGQGNEQYF. The CDR3 nucleotides are TGTGCCAGCAGCGGGGGACAGGGGAACGAGCAGTACTTC.

The rearrangement joins TRBV5-1 to TRBJ2-7, with D possibly being TRBD1 (5 bases). V lost 0 bases to trimming and J lost 2 bases, with 12 bases between them. Germline V gene lookup returns CDR1 SGHRS and CDR2 YFSETQ. This CDR3 spans 15 amino acids. CDR3 DNA sequence: TGCGCCAGCAGCTTGGGTGCAGGGTTGGCCTACGAGCAGTACTTC. Its translation: CASSLGAGLAYEQYF.

The chain combines TRBV19 with TRBJ1-6; D is ambiguous. Germline V gene data show CDR1 as LNHDA and CDR2 as SQIVND (reference sequence). The V end lost 3 bases, the J end lost 8 bases, and 8 bases lay between the germline ends. CDR3 length equals 13 residues. In nucleotides, the CDR3 is TGTGCCAGTAGTATGGGTCCCGATTCACCCCTCCACTTT. It encodes CASSMGPDSPLHF. Looking up the rest from reference TRBV19 and TRBJ1-6 gives the full variable domain: DGGITQSPKYLFRKEGQNVTLSCEQNLNHDAMYWYRQDPGQGLRLIYYSQIVNDFQKGDIAEGYSVSREKKESFPLTVTSAQKNPTAFYLCASSMGPDSPLHFGNGTRLTVT.

The chain employs TRBV11-2 and TRBJ2-1, with D tentatively TRBD1 (5 bases). Germline-derived CDR1 and CDR2 are SGHAT and FQNNGV. This CDR3 is built from 13 residues. Trimming took off 0 bases at V and 9 bases at J, with 9 bases between the two ends. The CDR3 loop reads CASSLEWGGEQFF. In DNA form, the CDR3 reads TGTGCCAGCAGCTTAGAATGGGGCGGTGAGCAGTTCTTC.

The genes are TRBV12-3 or TRBV12-4 and TRBJ1-4; D is undetermined. Trimming cost V 4 bases and J 8 bases, with 11 bases left between them. The CDR3 is 13 residues long. DNA of the CDR3: TGTGCCAGCAGTTCGGGGATCCGGGAAAAACTGTTTTTT. Translation: CASSSGIREKLFF.